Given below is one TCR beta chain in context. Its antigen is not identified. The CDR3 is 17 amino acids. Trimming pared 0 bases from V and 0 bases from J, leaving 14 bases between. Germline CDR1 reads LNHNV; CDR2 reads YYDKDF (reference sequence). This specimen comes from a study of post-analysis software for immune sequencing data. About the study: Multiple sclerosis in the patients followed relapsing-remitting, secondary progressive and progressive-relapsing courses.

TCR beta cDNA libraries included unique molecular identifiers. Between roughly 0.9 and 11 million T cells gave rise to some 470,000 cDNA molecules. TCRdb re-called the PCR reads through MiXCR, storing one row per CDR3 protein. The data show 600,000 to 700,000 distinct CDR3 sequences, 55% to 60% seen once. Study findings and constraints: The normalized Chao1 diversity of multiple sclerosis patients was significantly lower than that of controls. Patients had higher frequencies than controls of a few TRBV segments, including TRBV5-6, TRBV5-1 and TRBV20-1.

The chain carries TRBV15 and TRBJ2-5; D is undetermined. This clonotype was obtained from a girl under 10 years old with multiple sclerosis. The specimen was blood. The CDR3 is CATSRDGMGKDQETQYF. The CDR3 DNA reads TGTGCCACCAGCAGAGATGGGATGGGTAAGGACCAAGAGACCCAGTACTTC.